A single T cell receptor beta chain is shown here with its context. Its antigen is unknown. An approximately 180 ng quantity of DNA, tens of thousands of T cell genomes, went into the sorted-subset replicate PCRs. Generated by immunoSEQ multiplex PCR, the TCRdb table keeps only in-frame clones and is missing some. The sample consists of 2 million or so clones, 95% of them appearing once. This sample is drawn from a study of shared clonotypes between healthy human individuals. The J segment lost 4 bases and the V segment lost 5 bases, leaving 6 bases of the junction unmatched. The CDR3 has 16 residues. The germline gives CDR1 SGHTA, CDR2 FQGNSA. Study-level results: Large sequencing depth failed to make sorted-subset sequencing complete, rarefaction showed.

The chain combines TRBV7-2 with TRBJ2-2; the match to TRBD2 covers 11 bases. Sequences were obtained from naive CD4+ T cells sorted from blood. Subset: CD45RA+ positively selected. The receptor was isolated from a man younger than 35 in good health. CDR3 nucleotide sequence: TGTGCCAGCAGCATCCGACTAGCGGGGATCACCGGGGAGCTGTTTTTT. It yields the protein CASSIRLAGITGELFF.